This T cell receptor beta chain is drawn from a study of PD-L1 blockade in urothelial cancer. On the study more broadly: Counts from blood samples showed a median of about 140,000 T cells.

Here immunoSEQ multiplex PCR was the method, and the copy in TCRdb shows in-frame clones only, minus some. The repertoire holds approximately 52,000 clones, with 65% to 90% as singletons. This CDR3 is built from 12 residues. Germline lookup yields CDR1 MDHEN and CDR2 SYDVKM. V was cut by 7 bases and J by 5 bases, with 8 bases left in between. The time point is: pretreatment peripheral blood. The receptor was derived from a man between 65 and 80 years old with urothelial cancer. Material: PBMCs, obtained around atezolizumab (anti-PD-L1) treatment. This chain uses TRBV28 with TRBJ2-2, with unresolved D. The CDR3 nucleotides are TGTGCCAGCACAGGCTTAACCGGGGAGCTGTTTTTT. Translation gives CASTGLTGELFF.